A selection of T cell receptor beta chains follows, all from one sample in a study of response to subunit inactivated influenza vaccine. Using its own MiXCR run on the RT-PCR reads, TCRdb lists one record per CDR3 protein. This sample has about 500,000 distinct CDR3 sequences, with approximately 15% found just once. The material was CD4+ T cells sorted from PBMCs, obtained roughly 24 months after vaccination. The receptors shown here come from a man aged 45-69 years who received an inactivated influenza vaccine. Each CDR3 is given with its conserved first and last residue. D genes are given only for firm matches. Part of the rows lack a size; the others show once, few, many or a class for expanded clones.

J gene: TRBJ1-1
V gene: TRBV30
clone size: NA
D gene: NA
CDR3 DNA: TGTGCCTGGAATCGGGCTGAAGCTTTCTTT
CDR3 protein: CAWNRAEAFF

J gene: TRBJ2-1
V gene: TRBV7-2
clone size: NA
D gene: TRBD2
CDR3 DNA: TGTGCCAGCAGCTCCGGGACTAGCGGGACCTTTCAGTTCTTC
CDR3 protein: CASSSGTSGTFQFF

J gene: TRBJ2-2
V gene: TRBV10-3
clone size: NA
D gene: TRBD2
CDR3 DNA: TGTGCCATCAGTCCGTTAGCGGGAGGGCCCGGGACCGGGGAGCTGTTTTTT
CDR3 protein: CAISPLAGGPGTGELFF

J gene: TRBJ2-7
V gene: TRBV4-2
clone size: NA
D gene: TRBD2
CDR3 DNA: TGTGCCAGCAGCCCCAGACTAGCGGGAGTTGCTTCCTACGAGCAGTACTTC
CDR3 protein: CASSPRLAGVASYEQYF

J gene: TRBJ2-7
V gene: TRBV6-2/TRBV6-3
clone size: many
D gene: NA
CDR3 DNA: TGTGCCAGCAGTTACCGGGCCGGGACGGGAGCCTACGAGCAGTACTTC
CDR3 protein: CASSYRAGTGAYEQYF

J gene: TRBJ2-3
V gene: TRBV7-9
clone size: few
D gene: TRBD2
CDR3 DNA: TGTGCCAGCAGCTTAGGAGAGCGGGGGGGAGAAGATACGCAGTATTTT
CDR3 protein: CASSLGERGGEDTQYF

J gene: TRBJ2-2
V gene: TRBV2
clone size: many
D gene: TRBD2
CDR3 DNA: TGTGCCAGCACAGGGACTAGCCCAACCGGGGAGCTGTTTTTT
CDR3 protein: CASTGTSPTGELFF

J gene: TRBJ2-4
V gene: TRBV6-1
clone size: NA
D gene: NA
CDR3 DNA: TGTGCCAGCAGTGAAATAGGGCTGGGGCTTATAGAGTCCAACATTCAGTACTTC
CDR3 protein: CASSEIGLGLIESNIQYF

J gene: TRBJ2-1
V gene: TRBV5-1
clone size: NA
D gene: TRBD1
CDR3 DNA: TGCGCCAGCAGCCCGGGCCGGGACAGGGCTCACAGTGAGCAGTTCTTC
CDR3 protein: CASSPGRDRAHSEQFF

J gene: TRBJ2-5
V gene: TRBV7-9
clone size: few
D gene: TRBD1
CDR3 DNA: TGTGCCAGCAGCTCCCGGGACAGGCGGCAAGAGACCCAGTACTTC
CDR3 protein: CASSSRDRRQETQYF

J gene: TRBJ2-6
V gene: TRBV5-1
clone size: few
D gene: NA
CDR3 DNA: TGCGCCAGCGGGCTCGCAGGGGCCAACGTCCTGACTTTC
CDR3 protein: CASGLAGANVLTF

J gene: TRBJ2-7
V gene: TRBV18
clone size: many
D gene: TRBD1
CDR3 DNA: TGTGCCAGCTCGCGAGGGACAGCCGACTCCTACGAGCAGTACTTC
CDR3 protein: CASSRGTADSYEQYF

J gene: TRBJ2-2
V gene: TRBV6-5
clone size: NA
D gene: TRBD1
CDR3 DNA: TGTGCCAGCAGTTACCGAGGGACAGGAAAGACCGGGGAGCTGTTTTTT
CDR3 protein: CASSYRGTGKTGELFF

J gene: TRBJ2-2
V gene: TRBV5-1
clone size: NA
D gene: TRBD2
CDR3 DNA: TGCGCCAGCAGCTCAATAGCGGGGGACTACACCGGGGAGCTGTTTTTT
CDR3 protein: CASSSIAGDYTGELFF

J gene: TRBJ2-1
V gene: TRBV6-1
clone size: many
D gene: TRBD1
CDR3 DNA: TGTGCCAGCAGCCAAACCCGGGACAGGGGACCCAATTGGTACAATGAGCAGTTCTTC
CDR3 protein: CASSQTRDRGPNWYNEQFF

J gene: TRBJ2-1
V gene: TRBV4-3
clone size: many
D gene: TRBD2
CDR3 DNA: TGCGCCAGCAGCCAAGATCTCCTAGCGGGGAACAATGAGCAGTTCTTC
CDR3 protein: CASSQDLLAGNNEQFF

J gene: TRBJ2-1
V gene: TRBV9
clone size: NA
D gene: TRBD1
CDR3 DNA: TGTGCCAGCAGCGTGGGGACAGCTTCCTACAATGAGCAGTTCTTC
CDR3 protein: CASSVGTASYNEQFF

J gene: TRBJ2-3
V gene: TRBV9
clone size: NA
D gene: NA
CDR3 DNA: TGTGCCAGCAGCGTAAGAAGTCTGGCAGATACGCAGTATTTT
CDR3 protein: CASSVRSLADTQYF

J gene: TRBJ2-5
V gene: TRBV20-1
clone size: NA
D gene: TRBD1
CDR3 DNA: TGCAGTGCTTACAGGGGAGAGACCCAGTACTTC
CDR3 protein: CSAYRGETQYF

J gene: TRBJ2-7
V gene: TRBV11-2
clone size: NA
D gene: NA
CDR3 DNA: TGTGCCAGCAGCCAGGAAATAGATTCCCACGAGCAGTACTTC
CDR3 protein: CASSQEIDSHEQYF

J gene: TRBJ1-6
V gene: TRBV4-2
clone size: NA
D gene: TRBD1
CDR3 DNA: TGTGCCAGCAGCCAAGACCCCCTGACAGGGGCGCCCCTCCACTTT
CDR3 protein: CASSQDPLTGAPLHF

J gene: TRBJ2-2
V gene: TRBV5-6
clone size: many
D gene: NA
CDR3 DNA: TGTGCCAGCAGCTTGGGCGGGACCATGTCCGGGGAGCTGTTTTTT
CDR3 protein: CASSLGGTMSGELFF

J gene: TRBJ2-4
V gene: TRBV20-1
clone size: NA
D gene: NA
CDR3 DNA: TGCAGTGCTAGAGTCAGCAGACAAGCCAAAAACATTCAGTACTTC
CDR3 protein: CSARVSRQAKNIQYF

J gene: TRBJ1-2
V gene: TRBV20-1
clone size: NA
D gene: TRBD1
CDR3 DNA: TGCAGTGCTAGAGACCAGGGGGGTTCCTACACCTTC
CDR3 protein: CSARDQGGSYTF

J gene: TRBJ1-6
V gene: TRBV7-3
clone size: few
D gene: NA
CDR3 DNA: TGTGCCAGCAGCTTAACTGCGACGGGTTCACCCCTCCACTTT
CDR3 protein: CASSLTATGSPLHF

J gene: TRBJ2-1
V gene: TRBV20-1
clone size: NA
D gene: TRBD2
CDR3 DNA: TGCAGTGCTAGGGGAGGGAATGAGCAGTTCTTC
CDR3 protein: CSARGGNEQFF

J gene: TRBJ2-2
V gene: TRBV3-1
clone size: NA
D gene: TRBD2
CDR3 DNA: TGTGCCAGCAGCCAAGATGAGAGTCTAGCGGACACCGGGGAGCTGTTTTTT
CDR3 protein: CASSQDESLADTGELFF

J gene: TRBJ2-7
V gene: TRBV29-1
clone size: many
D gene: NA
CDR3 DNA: TGCAGCGTGCGGATAGGCTCCTACGAGCAGTACTTC
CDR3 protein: CSVRIGSYEQYF

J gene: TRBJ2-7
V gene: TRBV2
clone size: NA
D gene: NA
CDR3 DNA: TGTGCCAGCAGTGAAGCCAGAGACGAGCAGTACTTC
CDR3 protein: CASSEARDEQYF

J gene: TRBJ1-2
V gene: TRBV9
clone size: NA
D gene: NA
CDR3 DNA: TGTGCCAGCAGCGTAGATTTGACTTATGGCTACACCTTC
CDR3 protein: CASSVDLTYGYTF

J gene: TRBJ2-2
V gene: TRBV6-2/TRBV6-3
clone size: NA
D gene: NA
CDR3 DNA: TGTGCCAGCAGTTACAGAACCGGTAGCGGGAACACCGGGGAGCTGTTTTTT
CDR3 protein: CASSYRTGSGNTGELFF

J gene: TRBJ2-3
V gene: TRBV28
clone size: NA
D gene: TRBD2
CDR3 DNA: TGTGCCAGCAGTTCGTTAGCGGGAGAGGCAGATACGCAGTATTTT
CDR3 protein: CASSSLAGEADTQYF

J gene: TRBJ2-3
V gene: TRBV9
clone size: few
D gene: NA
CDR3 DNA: TGTGCCAGCAGCGTAGGTGCAGTTTCCACAGATACGCAGTATTTT
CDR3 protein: CASSVGAVSTDTQYF

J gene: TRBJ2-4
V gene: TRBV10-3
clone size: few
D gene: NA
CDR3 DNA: TGTGCCATCATTGACGGGGACATTCAGTACTTC
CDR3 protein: CAIIDGDIQYF

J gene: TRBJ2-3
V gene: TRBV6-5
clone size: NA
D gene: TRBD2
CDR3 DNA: TGTGCCAGCAGTTACTCGATTAGCGGGAGTACCACAGATACGCAGTATTTT
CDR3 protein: CASSYSISGSTTDTQYF

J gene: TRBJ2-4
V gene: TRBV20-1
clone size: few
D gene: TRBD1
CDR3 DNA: TGCAGTGCACGTGAGACAGGGGAGAACATTCAGTACTTC
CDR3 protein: CSARETGENIQYF

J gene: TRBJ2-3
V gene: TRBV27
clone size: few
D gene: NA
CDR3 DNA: TGTGCCAGCAGTCCGGGGTGGACAGCTAGCACAGATACGCAGTATTTT
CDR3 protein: CASSPGWTASTDTQYF

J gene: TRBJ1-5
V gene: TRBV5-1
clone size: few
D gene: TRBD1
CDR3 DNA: TGCGCCAGCAGCTCCACAGGGGGTACCAATCAGCCCCAGCATTTT
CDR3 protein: CASSSTGGTNQPQHF

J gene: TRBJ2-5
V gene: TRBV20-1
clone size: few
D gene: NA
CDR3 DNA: TGCAGTGCTCCCCACGGTGGGGCGCAAGAGACCCAGTACTTC
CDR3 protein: CSAPHGGAQETQYF

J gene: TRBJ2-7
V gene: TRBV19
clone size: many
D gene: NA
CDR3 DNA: TGTGCCAGTAGTCGCTCAGGGAGTGAGCAGTACTTC
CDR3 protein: CASSRSGSEQYF

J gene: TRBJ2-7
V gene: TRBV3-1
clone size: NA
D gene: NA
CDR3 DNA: TGTGCCAGCAGCCAAGGGTGGGAGCAGTACTTC
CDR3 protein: CASSQGWEQYF

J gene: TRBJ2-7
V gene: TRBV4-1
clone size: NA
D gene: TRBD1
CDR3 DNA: TGCGCCAGCAGCCAAGGGGGACAGGGGCTTCCCTACGAGCAGTACTTC
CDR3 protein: CASSQGGQGLPYEQYF

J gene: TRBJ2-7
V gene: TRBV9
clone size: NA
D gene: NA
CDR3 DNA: TGTGCCAGCAGCGTAGGGGGACAACGACGGTCCGAGCAGTACTTC
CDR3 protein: CASSVGGQRRSEQYF